Listed below are T cell receptor beta chains from one sample, sequenced in a study of cytotoxic CD8 clonotypes in ibrutinib-treated CLL. TCRdb's copy holds only in-frame clones and misses some; the assay was immunoSEQ multiplex PCR. The sample has approximately 92,000 clones; roughly three quarters are singletons. Source: PBMCs, taken after 24 months of ibrutinib treatment. The receptors come from a human donor with chronic lymphocytic leukemia. Each CDR3 is given with its conserved first and last residue. Each record gives: clone size, J gene, D gene, V gene, CDR3 protein, CDR3 DNA. The D gene is left open where the match is weak. Not all rows give a size; the values are once, few, many and, for expanded clones, a class.

size: -; J: TRBJ2-7; D: TRBD1; V: TRBV4-1; CDR3: CASSPDRITYEQYF; DNA: TGCGCCAGCAGCCCGGACAGGATCACCTACGAGCAGTACTTC
size: -; J: TRBJ2-1; D: TRBD1; V: TRBV2; CDR3: CASGGTGGGNEQFF; DNA: TGTGCCAGCGGTGGGACAGGGGGCGGGAATGAGCAGTTCTTC
size: -; J: TRBJ1-1; D: -; V: TRBV28; CDR3: CASSLGQWDTEAFF; DNA: TGTGCCAGCAGTTTAGGACAGTGGGACACTGAAGCTTTCTTT
size: -; J: TRBJ1-3; D: -; V: TRBV28; CDR3: CASSLWSGAGNTIYF; DNA: TGTGCCAGCAGTTTATGGTCGGGGGCTGGAAACACCATATATTTT
size: -; J: TRBJ2-3; D: TRBD2; V: TRBV28; CDR3: CASSFKRERGATQYF; DNA: TGTGCCAGCAGTTTTAAGCGGGAGAGGGGAGCTACGCAGTATTTT
size: -; J: TRBJ1-3; D: -; V: TRBV29-1; CDR3: CSVEDSTASGNTIYF; DNA: TGCAGCGTTGAAGATTCGACAGCCTCTGGAAACACCATATATTTT
size: few; J: TRBJ1-2; D: -; V: TRBV7-2; CDR3: CASSLDTRGGYTF; DNA: TGTGCCAGCAGCTTGGACACCCGAGGCGGCTACACCTTC
size: -; J: TRBJ1-2; D: -; V: TRBV10-3; CDR3: CATYSGTALGHGYTF; DNA: TGTGCCACATATTCCGGGACGGCGCTGGGTCATGGCTACACCTTC
size: -; J: TRBJ1-5; D: -; V: TRBV7-8; CDR3: CASSLAGKDQPQHF; DNA: TGTGCCAGCAGCTTAGCGGGGAAGGATCAGCCCCAGCATTTT
size: -; J: TRBJ2-5; D: TRBD1; V: TRBV4-2; CDR3: CASSPAGTGGEETQYF; DNA: TGTGCCAGCAGCCCCGCCGGGACAGGGGGCGAAGAGACCCAGTACTTC
size: once; J: TRBJ2-5; D: -; V: TRBV7-9; CDR3: CASSPGQGRGETQYF; DNA: TGTGCCAGCAGCCCTGGCCAGGGCCGCGGGGAGACCCAGTACTTC
size: -; J: TRBJ2-7; D: TRBD2; V: TRBV6-6; CDR3: CASLIPGGRYEQYF; DNA: TGTGCCAGTCTCATACCCGGGGGGAGGTACGAGCAGTACTTC
size: -; J: TRBJ2-1; D: TRBD2; V: TRBV5-6; CDR3: CASSSPGLVVDEQFF; DNA: TGTGCCAGCAGCTCCCCGGGACTAGTTGTTGATGAGCAGTTCTTC
size: -; J: TRBJ2-1; D: TRBD1; V: TRBV5-1; CDR3: CASSERQGSSNEQFF; DNA: TGCGCCAGCAGCGAAAGACAGGGTAGTAGCAATGAGCAGTTCTTC
size: -; J: TRBJ1-5; D: TRBD1; V: TRBV4-1; CDR3: CASSRGTVYDNQPQHF; DNA: TGCGCCAGCAGCCGCGGGACAGTCTACGATAATCAGCCCCAGCATTTT
size: -; J: TRBJ2-7; D: -; V: TRBV9; CDR3: CASSVGGRTYEQYF; DNA: TGTGCCAGCAGCGTGGGAGGCCGGACCTACGAGCAGTACTTC
size: -; J: TRBJ1-5; D: TRBD1; V: TRBV18; CDR3: CASSPPVTGQNSNQPQHF; DNA: TGTGCCAGCTCACCACCGGTTACGGGACAGAATAGCAATCAGCCCCAGCATTTT
size: few; J: TRBJ1-5; D: -; V: TRBV2; CDR3: CASRQRQGRNQPQHF; DNA: TGTGCCAGCAGACAAAGGCAGGGGCGCAATCAGCCCCAGCATTTT
size: -; J: TRBJ2-1; D: TRBD2; V: TRBV19; CDR3: CASESSGGAEGNEQFF; DNA: TGTGCCAGTGAATCCAGCGGGGGGGCGGAAGGCAATGAGCAGTTCTTC
size: few; J: TRBJ2-2; D: -; V: TRBV5-4; CDR3: CASSPHPDTGELFF; DNA: TGTGCCAGCAGCCCGCACCCTGACACCGGGGAGCTGTTTTTT
size: -; J: TRBJ2-7; D: -; V: TRBV7-8; CDR3: CASSPAGTPTYEQYF; DNA: TGTGCCAGCAGCCCTGCCGGGACTCCTACCTACGAGCAGTACTTC
size: -; J: TRBJ2-1; D: -; V: TRBV6-5; CDR3: CASSGSGSYNEQFF; DNA: TGTGCCAGCAGCGGGAGTGGGTCCTACAATGAGCAGTTCTTC
size: once; J: TRBJ2-7; D: TRBD1; V: TRBV28; CDR3: CASSRDRASYEQYF; DNA: TGTGCCAGCAGTAGGGACAGGGCCTCCTACGAGCAGTACTTC
size: many; J: TRBJ2-1; D: TRBD2; V: TRBV9; CDR3: CASSHSKSGGYNEQFF; DNA: TGTGCCAGCAGCCATAGTAAAAGCGGGGGGTACAATGAGCAGTTCTTC
size: -; J: TRBJ1-5; D: -; V: TRBV18; CDR3: CASSPSGTKQNQPQHF; DNA: TGTGCCAGCTCACCATCCGGGACAAAACAGAATCAGCCCCAGCATTTT
size: -; J: TRBJ1-4; D: -; V: TRBV28; CDR3: CASSSYDRRGEKLFF; DNA: TGTGCCAGCAGTTCCTACGACAGGAGGGGTGAAAAACTGTTTTTT
size: -; J: TRBJ2-5; D: TRBD1; V: TRBV5-1; CDR3: CASSLRQGMRETQYF; DNA: TGCGCCAGCAGCTTGAGACAGGGGATGAGAGAGACCCAGTACTTC
size: -; J: TRBJ2-5; D: -; V: TRBV19; CDR3: CASSIQGPQETQYF; DNA: TGTGCCAGTAGTATTCAGGGCCCCCAAGAGACCCAGTACTTC
size: few; J: TRBJ1-1; D: -; V: TRBV4-1; CDR3: CASSQDSGTAEGDTEAFF; DNA: TGCGCCAGCAGCCAAGATTCCGGGACGGCTGAAGGTGACACTGAAGCTTTCTTT
size: -; J: TRBJ1-1; D: TRBD1; V: TRBV19; CDR3: CASSDRGLYTEAFF; DNA: TGTGCCAGTAGTGACAGGGGGCTGTACACTGAAGCTTTCTTT
size: -; J: TRBJ1-2; D: TRBD1; V: TRBV6-1; CDR3: CASSLDRVSGYTF; DNA: TGTGCCAGCAGCTTAGACAGGGTGAGCGGCTACACCTTC
size: few; J: TRBJ1-1; D: -; V: TRBV10-3; CDR3: CAISSHTEAFF; DNA: TGTGCCATCAGCAGTCACACTGAAGCTTTCTTT
size: -; J: TRBJ1-1; D: -; V: TRBV5-3; CDR3: CARSLKLRGEKNTEAFF; DNA: TGTGCCAGAAGCTTGAAACTCCGGGGGGAAAAGAACACTGAAGCTTTCTTT
size: -; J: TRBJ1-1; D: TRBD1; V: TRBV27; CDR3: CASSFTQGQGNTEAFF; DNA: TGTGCCAGCAGTTTTACCCAAGGACAGGGGAACACTGAAGCTTTCTTT
size: -; J: TRBJ2-3; D: -; V: TRBV30; CDR3: CAWSGGGLTTDTQYF; DNA: TGTGCCTGGAGTGGAGGGGGGCTCACCACAGATACGCAGTATTTT